The rows below give T cell receptor beta chains drawn from one sample of a study of cytomegalovirus exposure and HLA in healthy donors. Profiling relied on immunoSEQ multiplex PCR, and the TCRdb table lists in-frame clones only, not all of them. The sample lists about 240,000 clones; around 80% were seen once. Sequencing used PBMCs. The receptors originated from a woman in her sixties or seventies in good health and CMV-seropositive. Both conserved end residues are part of each CDR3. A D gene is named only where the DNA matches it firmly. Size is stated for part of the rows, as once, few or many counts, or as a class when the clone is expanded.

clone_size: once; v_call: TRBV7-3; cdr3_length: 16; j_call: TRBJ2-3; d_call: .; cdr3_nt: TGTGCCAGCAGCCAAAGGGTTCAGGGGAGCACAGATACGCAGTATTTT; cdr3_aa: CASSQRVQGSTDTQYF
clone_size: .; v_call: TRBV5-1; cdr3_length: 16; j_call: TRBJ1-6; d_call: TRBD1; cdr3_nt: TGCGCCAGCAGCGAGGGACAGGGTTTCTATAATTCACCCCTCCACTTT; cdr3_aa: CASSEGQGFYNSPLHF
clone_size: .; v_call: TRBV9; cdr3_length: 15; j_call: TRBJ2-1; d_call: TRBD2; cdr3_nt: TGTGCCAGCAGCCCCGGGACTAGCGGGTTCAATGAGCAGTTCTTC; cdr3_aa: CASSPGTSGFNEQFF
clone_size: .; v_call: TRBV19; cdr3_length: 14; j_call: TRBJ1-4; d_call: TRBD1; cdr3_nt: TGTGCCAGTAGACCGGGGGGACAGGGAGAAAAACTGTTTTTT; cdr3_aa: CASRPGGQGEKLFF
clone_size: .; v_call: TRBV5-6; cdr3_length: 15; j_call: TRBJ1-5; d_call: .; cdr3_nt: TGTGCCAGCAGCTTGGGAGGGAGGGAGGGTCAGCCCCAGCATTTT; cdr3_aa: CASSLGGREGQPQHF
clone_size: .; v_call: TRBV12-5; cdr3_length: 12; j_call: TRBJ2-1; d_call: TRBD2; cdr3_nt: TGTGCTAGTGCCAACCCTAGCGGGAGGGCGTTCTTC; cdr3_aa: CASANPSGRAFF
clone_size: .; v_call: TRBV5-1; cdr3_length: 13; j_call: TRBJ2-7; d_call: TRBD1; cdr3_nt: TGCGCCAGCCAGGGGGTAACCTCCTACGAGCAGTACTTC; cdr3_aa: CASQGVTSYEQYF
clone_size: once; v_call: TRBV7-6; cdr3_length: 14; j_call: TRBJ2-7; d_call: TRBD1; cdr3_nt: TGTGCCAGCAGCTTTCTTCAGGGGGCGCAAGAGCAGTACTTC; cdr3_aa: CASSFLQGAQEQYF
clone_size: .; v_call: TRBV20-1; cdr3_length: 11; j_call: TRBJ2-1; d_call: .; cdr3_nt: TGCAGTGCTAGTGGGGCTAAAGTGCAGTTCTTC; cdr3_aa: CSASGAKVQFF
clone_size: .; v_call: TRBV4-2; cdr3_length: 17; j_call: TRBJ2-6; d_call: .; cdr3_nt: TGTGCCAGCAGCCAAGTCTCGGGAGTGGATGGGGCCAACGTCCTGACTTTC; cdr3_aa: CASSQVSGVDGANVLTF
clone_size: .; v_call: TRBV5-1; cdr3_length: 13; j_call: TRBJ2-7; d_call: TRBD1; cdr3_nt: TGCGCCAGCGGCCGGGACAGGGCCTACGAGCAGTACTTC; cdr3_aa: CASGRDRAYEQYF
clone_size: .; v_call: TRBV15; cdr3_length: 16; j_call: TRBJ2-3; d_call: TRBD2; cdr3_nt: TGTGCCACCAGCAGAGCACGGGGGGGGCGAATAGATACGCAGTATTTT; cdr3_aa: CATSRARGGRIDTQYF
clone_size: .; v_call: TRBV4-1; cdr3_length: 16; j_call: TRBJ1-1; d_call: .; cdr3_nt: TGCGCCAGCAGCCAAGCGGGGGGCAGGGGCGACACTGAAGCTTTCTTT; cdr3_aa: CASSQAGGRGDTEAFF
clone_size: .; v_call: TRBV29-1; cdr3_length: 11; j_call: TRBJ1-4; d_call: TRBD1; cdr3_nt: TGCAGCGTGGGGGACAGGGAAAAACTGTTTTTT; cdr3_aa: CSVGDREKLFF
clone_size: .; v_call: TRBV19; cdr3_length: 15; j_call: TRBJ2-1; d_call: TRBD2; cdr3_nt: TGTGCCAGTCCCTGGCGGGAGGACTCCTACAATGAGCAGTTCTTC; cdr3_aa: CASPWREDSYNEQFF
clone_size: .; v_call: TRBV7-8; cdr3_length: 14; j_call: TRBJ2-7; d_call: .; cdr3_nt: TGTGCCAGCAGCTCAAGATCAGGCGACTACGAGCAGTACTTC; cdr3_aa: CASSSRSGDYEQYF
clone_size: .; v_call: TRBV5-4; cdr3_length: 16; j_call: TRBJ1-6; d_call: .; cdr3_nt: TGTGCCAGCAGCTTGGATCTGGGATCGCGGGGTTCACCCCTCCACTTT; cdr3_aa: CASSLDLGSRGSPLHF
clone_size: .; v_call: TRBV9; cdr3_length: 14; j_call: TRBJ1-1; d_call: .; cdr3_nt: TGTGCCAGCAGCGCGGGGGATACGAACACTGAAGCTTTCTTT; cdr3_aa: CASSAGDTNTEAFF
clone_size: once; v_call: TRBV9; cdr3_length: 15; j_call: TRBJ2-7; d_call: TRBD2; cdr3_nt: TGTGCCAGCAGCGTAGATCCTAGCGGGATCAGCGAGCAGTACTTC; cdr3_aa: CASSVDPSGISEQYF
clone_size: .; v_call: TRBV29-1; cdr3_length: 14; j_call: TRBJ2-1; d_call: .; cdr3_nt: TGCAGCGTTGAGCGAACTAGATCAAGCTATGAGCAGTTCTTC; cdr3_aa: CSVERTRSSYEQFF
clone_size: .; v_call: TRBV4-2; cdr3_length: 12; j_call: TRBJ2-1; d_call: .; cdr3_nt: TGTGCCAGCAGCCTTAGCTCGGATGAGCAGTTCTTC; cdr3_aa: CASSLSSDEQFF
clone_size: .; v_call: TRBV9; cdr3_length: 15; j_call: TRBJ2-1; d_call: .; cdr3_nt: TGTGCCAGCAGCGTAAGATTAGCGCGAAACAATGAGCAGTTCTTC; cdr3_aa: CASSVRLARNNEQFF
clone_size: .; v_call: TRBV7-2; cdr3_length: 13; j_call: TRBJ1-1; d_call: .; cdr3_nt: TGTGCCAGCAGCCGTTGGACAAACGCTGAAGCTTTCTTT; cdr3_aa: CASSRWTNAEAFF
clone_size: .; v_call: TRBV5-6; cdr3_length: 15; j_call: TRBJ2-2; d_call: TRBD1; cdr3_nt: TGTGCCAGCAGCAGGGGGCAGTGGGGCACCGGGGAGCTGTTTTTT; cdr3_aa: CASSRGQWGTGELFF
clone_size: .; v_call: TRBV15; cdr3_length: 15; j_call: TRBJ2-2; d_call: .; cdr3_nt: TGTGCCACCAGCAGACAGACTAGTCTGGCCGGGGAGCTGTTTTTT; cdr3_aa: CATSRQTSLAGELFF
clone_size: .; v_call: TRBV7-9; cdr3_length: 13; j_call: TRBJ2-7; d_call: .; cdr3_nt: TGTTCCAGCAGCTCAGGAATTTTTAACGAGCAGTACTTC; cdr3_aa: CSSSSGIFNEQYF
clone_size: few; v_call: TRBV9; cdr3_length: 12; j_call: TRBJ2-1; d_call: .; cdr3_nt: TGTGCCAGCAGCGAGGGGGGGGATGAGCAGTTCTTC; cdr3_aa: CASSEGGDEQFF
clone_size: .; v_call: TRBV7-3; cdr3_length: 16; j_call: TRBJ2-1; d_call: .; cdr3_nt: TGTGCCAGCAGCAGCACCAGCGGGTTCTCCTACAATGAGCAGTTCTTC; cdr3_aa: CASSSTSGFSYNEQFF
clone_size: .; v_call: TRBV6-5; cdr3_length: 13; j_call: TRBJ1-2; d_call: .; cdr3_nt: TGTGCCAGCAGGGACTCCGGGAATCATGGCTACACCTTC; cdr3_aa: CASRDSGNHGYTF
clone_size: .; v_call: TRBV6-5; cdr3_length: 12; j_call: TRBJ1-6; d_call: .; cdr3_nt: TGTGCCAGCGGGGGCCGGCGTTCACCCCTCCACTTT; cdr3_aa: CASGGRRSPLHF
clone_size: .; v_call: TRBV7-3; cdr3_length: 15; j_call: TRBJ2-6; d_call: .; cdr3_nt: TGTGCCAGCACCAACGGACAGCCTGGGGCCAACGTCCTGACTTTC; cdr3_aa: CASTNGQPGANVLTF
clone_size: .; v_call: TRBV7-9; cdr3_length: 14; j_call: TRBJ2-5; d_call: TRBD2; cdr3_nt: TGTGCCAGCAGCAGCGGGACGGTGCAAGAGACCCAGTACTTC; cdr3_aa: CASSSGTVQETQYF
clone_size: .; v_call: TRBV12-5; cdr3_length: 15; j_call: TRBJ2-3; d_call: .; cdr3_nt: TGTGCTAGTGGTTTGGATACGAGGGGGGGAGATACGCAGTATTTT; cdr3_aa: CASGLDTRGGDTQYF
clone_size: .; v_call: TRBV7-9; cdr3_length: 14; j_call: TRBJ1-4; d_call: TRBD1; cdr3_nt: TGTTCCAGCAGCTTAGGGACAGCTAATGAAAAACTGTTTTTT; cdr3_aa: CSSSLGTANEKLFF
clone_size: .; v_call: TRBV11-2; cdr3_length: 13; j_call: TRBJ1-1; d_call: .; cdr3_nt: TGTGCCACCGGACTATGGGGAAGAGATGAAGCTTTCTTT; cdr3_aa: CATGLWGRDEAFF